Reported below is one T cell receptor beta chain. Its antigen is currently unknown. Read data end 3 residues before the CDR3 end; the end is taken from the germline J gene. This CDR3 is 13 amino acids long. The ends were cut back, 5 bases at V and 7 bases at J, with 15 bases in the middle. Germline V gives CDR1 SQVTM, CDR2 ANQGSEA. The entry originates in a study of T cells in women clearing cervical HPV infection. Whole-study results and caveats: CIN3+ cases had significantly higher TCR richness than controls; evenness did not differ. Controls had more TRBV6-7 (about 0.16%) than cases (approximately 0.11%).

Profiling relied on immunoSEQ multiplex PCR, and the TCRdb table lists in-frame clones only, not all of them. The sample data list tens of thousands of clones. This receptor was identified in a woman aged 18 to 75 with a cervical HPV16 infection that either progressed to CIN3+ or cleared (not recorded which). Sample: blood buffy coat. The chain has TRBV29-1 and TRBJ1-5; D gene ambiguous. This chain's CDR3 is CSVQVAIGQPQHF. The covered CDR3 bases are TGCAGCGTTCAGGTGGCTATTGGGCAGCCC.